Shown below are 12 T cell receptor beta chains from a single sample sequenced in a study of cytomegalovirus exposure and HLA in healthy donors. TCRdb keeps only in-frame clones here, not all; method: immunoSEQ multiplex PCR. Among 110,000 to 150,000 clones listed, approximately 91% were seen once. The sample taken for sequencing was PBMCs. These receptors all come from a young man in good health and CMV-seronegative.

This clone was seen once. V usage is TRBV6-1 and J usage is TRBJ1-2; D uncertain. This CDR3 spans 12 amino acids. Germline V gene sequence: CDR1 MNHNS, CDR2 SASEGT. Trimming shortened V by 5 bases and J by 12 bases, and 16 bases separated the two germline ends. As DNA, the CDR3 is TGTGCCAGCAGTCGCCTGGGAGGTGCGCACACCTTC. Translated, it gives CASSRLGGAHTF.

With regard to this clone: Distinct nucleotide sequences in the sample also encode this CDR3. This chain uses TRBV9 with TRBJ1-1; 7 positions agree with TRBD1. V lost 3 bases to trimming and J lost 1 base; unmatched junction nucleotides: 3. Germline lookup yields CDR1 SGDLS and CDR2 YYNGEE. CDR3 length: 14 amino acids. The CDR3 bases are TGTGCCAGCAGCGCGGGACAGACGAACACTGAAGCTTTCTTT. Residues: CASSAGQTNTEAFF. The full variable domain, rest sourced from reference TRBV9 and TRBJ1-1, is DSGVTQTPKHLITATGQRVTLRCSPRSGDLSVYWYQQSLDQGLQFLIQYYNGEERAKGNILERFSAQQFPDLHSELNLSSLELGDSALYFCASSAGQTNTEAFFGQGTRLTVV.

In its sample, this clone was seen once. This chain joins TRBV2 and TRBJ1-2, with D tentatively TRBD1 (6 bases). Trimming removed 5 bases at V and 4 bases at J, with 14 bases between. There are 14 residues in the CDR3. Per germline, CDR1 SNHLY and CDR2 FYNNEI. As DNA, the CDR3 is TGTGCCAGCAGTACAGGGTACCCAGGCTATGGCTACACCTTC. It specifies CASSTGYPGYGYTF.

The gene calls are TRBV5-4 and TRBJ2-3, with 9 bases fitting TRBD2. Losses at the gene ends were 5 bases for V and 2 bases for J; bases not matched to a gene: 6. The CDR3 sequence is 15 residues long. Germline CDR1 is SGHNT and CDR2 is YYREEE (reference sequence). The CDR3 DNA is TGTGCCAGCAGGCGAGCGGGGGGCCCCACAGATACGCAGTATTTT. This translates into CASRRAGGPTDTQYF.

This chain connects TRBV7-9 to TRBJ1-1, with 9 bases aligning to TRBD1. The CDR3 is 15 residues long. The V segment lost 1 base and the J segment 3 bases; nucleotides outside the gene matches: 3. Per the germline V gene, CDR1 is SEHNR and CDR2 is FQNEAQ (reference sequence). The CDR3 region has the DNA TGTGCCAGCAGCTTAGGACGACAGGGGGACACTGAAGCTTTCTTT. It encodes CASSLGRQGDTEAFF. Combining the CDR3 with reference TRBV7-9 and TRBJ1-1 gives the whole variable domain DTGVSQNPRHKITKRGQNVTFRCDPISEHNRLYWYRQTLGQGPEFLTYFQNEAQLEKSRLLSDRFSAERPKGSFSTLEIQRTEQGDSAMYLCASSLGRQGDTEAFFGQGTRLTVV.

The chain uses TRBV5-1 and TRBJ2-1; D is perhaps TRBD1 (6 bases). The germline CDR1 and CDR2 sequences are SGHRS and YFSETQ. This CDR3 comprises 15 residues. Between the trimmed V and J ends, which lost 0 bases and 4 bases, there was a span of 11 bases. For the CDR3, the DNA is TGCGCCAGCAGCTTGGTCGGGACACTTTACAATGAGCAGTTCTTC. Encoded protein: CASSLVGTLYNEQFF.

The genes are TRBV7-9 and TRBJ2-1; TRBD2 matches 8 bases. Germline CDR1 reads SEHNR; CDR2 reads FQNEAQ (reference sequence). This CDR3 is built from 14 residues. V was pared by 5 bases and J by 4 bases, with 4 bases of the junction left unmatched. CDR3 loop: CASSPGTSYNEQFF. Here the CDR3 DNA reads TGTGCCAGCAGCCCCGGGACTAGTTACAATGAGCAGTTCTTC.

The chain employs TRBV30 and TRBJ2-2; no reliable D call. The germline V gene has CDR1 GTSNPN and CDR2 SVGIG (reference sequence). The CDR3 loop spans 15 amino acids. V was cut by 0 bases and J by 2 bases, with 10 bases left in between. The CDR3 loop reads CAWSVSRINTGELFF. Written as DNA, the CDR3 is TGTGCCTGGAGTGTATCGAGGATCAACACCGGGGAGCTGTTTTTT.

The CDR3 region is CAVRSYYEQYF. CDR3 nucleotide sequence: TGTGCCGTCCGGAGCTACTACGAGCAGTACTTC. The genes are TRBV6-1 and TRBJ2-7; no clear D gene. The V end lost 11 bases, the J end lost 3 bases, and 11 bases lay between the germline ends. This CDR3 contains 11 residues. The germline CDR1 and CDR2 sequences are MNHNS and SASEGT.

The chain couples TRBV5-4 to TRBJ1-2; D not resolved. Germline V CDR1 and CDR2: SGHNT, YYREEE (reference sequence). With 0 bases removed from V and 8 bases from J, the gap between germline ends came to 11 bases. This CDR3 has 13 amino acids. CDR3 DNA sequence: TGTGCCAGCAGCTTGGGAATAACGGGGGGCTACACCTTC. Encoded protein: CASSLGITGGYTF.

The chain couples TRBV4-3 to TRBJ2-7; D is unresolved. Trimming left V 1 base short and J 3 bases short, with 7 bases between. Germline V CDR1 and CDR2: LGHNA, YSLEER. CDR3 length equals 13 residues. CDR3 amino acids: CASSQGLGYEQYV. The DNA for the CDR3 is TGCGCCAGCAGCCAAGGTCTGGGCTACGAGCAGTACGTC.

CDR3 sequence: CASSAPPQEQETQYF. CDR3 nucleotides: TGTGCCAGCAGTGCCCCCCCACAGGAGCAAGAGACCCAGTACTTC. The chain uses TRBV2 and TRBJ2-5, with a weak D call TRBD1 (5 bases). CDR3 length: 15 residues. Germline V CDR1 and CDR2: SNHLY, FYNNEI. V was pared by 4 bases and J by 2 bases, with 14 bases between.